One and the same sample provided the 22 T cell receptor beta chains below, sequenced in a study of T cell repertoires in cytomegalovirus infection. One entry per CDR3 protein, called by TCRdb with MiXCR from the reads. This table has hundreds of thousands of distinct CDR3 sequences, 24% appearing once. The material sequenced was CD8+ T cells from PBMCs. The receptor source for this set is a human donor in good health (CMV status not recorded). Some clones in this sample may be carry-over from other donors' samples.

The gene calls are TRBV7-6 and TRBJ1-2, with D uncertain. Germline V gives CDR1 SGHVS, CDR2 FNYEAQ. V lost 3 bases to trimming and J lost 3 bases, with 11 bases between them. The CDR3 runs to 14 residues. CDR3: CASSLTPKDYGYTF. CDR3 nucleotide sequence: TGTGCCAGCAGCTTGACCCCTAAGGACTATGGCTACACCTTC.

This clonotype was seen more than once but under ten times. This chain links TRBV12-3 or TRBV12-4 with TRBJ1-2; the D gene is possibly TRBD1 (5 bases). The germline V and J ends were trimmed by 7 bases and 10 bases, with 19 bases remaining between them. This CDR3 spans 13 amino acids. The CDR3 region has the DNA TGTGCCAGCACCCCAAATCCTGGGGCAGACTACACCTTC. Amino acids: CASTPNPGADYTF.

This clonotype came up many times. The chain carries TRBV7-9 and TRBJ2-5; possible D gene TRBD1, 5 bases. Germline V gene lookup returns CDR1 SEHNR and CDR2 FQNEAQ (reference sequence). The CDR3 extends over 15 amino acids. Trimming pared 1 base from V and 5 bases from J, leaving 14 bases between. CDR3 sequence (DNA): TGTGCCAGCAGCTTAGTCCAGGGTGGCGAGGAGACCCAGTACTTC. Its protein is CASSLVQGGEETQYF. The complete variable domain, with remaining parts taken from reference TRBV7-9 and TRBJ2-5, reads DTGVSQNPRHKITKRGQNVTFRCDPISEHNRLYWYRQTLGQGPEFLTYFQNEAQLEKSRLLSDRFSAERPKGSFSTLEIQRTEQGDSAMYLCASSLVQGGEETQYFGPGTRLLVL.

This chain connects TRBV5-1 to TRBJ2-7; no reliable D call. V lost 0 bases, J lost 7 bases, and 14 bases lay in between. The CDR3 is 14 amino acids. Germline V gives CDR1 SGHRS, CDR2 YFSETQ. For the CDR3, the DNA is TGCGCCAGCAGCTTGGAAACTTTAGGGCGGGAGCAGTACTTC. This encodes CASSLETLGREQYF.

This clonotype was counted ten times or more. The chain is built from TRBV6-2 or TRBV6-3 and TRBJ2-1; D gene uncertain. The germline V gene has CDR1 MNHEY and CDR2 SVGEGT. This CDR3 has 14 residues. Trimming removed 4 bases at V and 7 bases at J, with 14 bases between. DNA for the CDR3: TGTGCCAGCAGTTCCCCAGACAACGGGAATGAGCAGTTCTTC. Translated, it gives CASSSPDNGNEQFF.

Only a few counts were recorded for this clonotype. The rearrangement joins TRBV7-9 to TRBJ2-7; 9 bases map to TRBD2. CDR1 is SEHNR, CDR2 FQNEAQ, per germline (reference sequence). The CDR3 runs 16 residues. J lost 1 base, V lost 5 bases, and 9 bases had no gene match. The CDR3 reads CASSTSLAGPSYEQYF. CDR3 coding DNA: TGTGCCAGCAGCACTTCCCTAGCGGGGCCTTCCTACGAGCAGTACTTC.

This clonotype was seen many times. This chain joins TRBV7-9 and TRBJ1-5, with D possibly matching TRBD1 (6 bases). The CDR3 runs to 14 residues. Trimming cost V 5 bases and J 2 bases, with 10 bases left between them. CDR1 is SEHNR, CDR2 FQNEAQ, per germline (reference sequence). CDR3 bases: TGTGCCAGCAGCCCTGGACAGCGCAATCAGCCCCAGCATTTT. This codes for CASSPGQRNQPQHF.

DNA for the CDR3: TGTGCCAGCAGTTCTCGGGACAGGGGTCCTGGGTACGAGCAGTACGTC. Translated, it gives CASSSRDRGPGYEQYV. The chain recombines TRBV27 with TRBJ2-7, with TRBD1 identical over 10 bases. The V gene end was trimmed by 4 bases and the J gene end by 4 bases; junction bases not matched to a gene: 10. From germline, CDR1 is MNHEY and CDR2 SMNVEV (reference sequence). The CDR3 sequence is 16 residues long.

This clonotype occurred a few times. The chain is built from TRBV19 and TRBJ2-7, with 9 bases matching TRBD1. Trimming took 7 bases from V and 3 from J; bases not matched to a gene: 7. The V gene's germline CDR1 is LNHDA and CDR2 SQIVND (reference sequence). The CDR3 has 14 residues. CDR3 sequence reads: CASTKDRGNYEQYF. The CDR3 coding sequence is TGTGCCAGTACCAAGGACAGGGGAAACTACGAGCAGTACTTC.

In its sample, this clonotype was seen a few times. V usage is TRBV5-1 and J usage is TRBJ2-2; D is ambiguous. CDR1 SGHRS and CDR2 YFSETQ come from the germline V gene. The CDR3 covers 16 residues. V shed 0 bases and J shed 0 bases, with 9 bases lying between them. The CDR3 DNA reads TGCGCCAGCAGCTTGGTAGGCTCTGCGAACACCGGGGAGCTGTTTTTT. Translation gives CASSLVGSANTGELFF. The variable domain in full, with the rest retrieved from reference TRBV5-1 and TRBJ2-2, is KAGVTQTPRYLIKTRGQQVTLSCSPISGHRSVSWYQQTPGQGLQFLFEYFSETQRNKGNFPGRFSGRQFSNSRSEMNVSTLELGDSALYLCASSLVGSANTGELFFGEGSRLTVL.

This chain's CDR3 is CASSQVGAGIGNAEAFF. CDR3 DNA: TGCGCCAGCAGCCAAGTGGGGGCCGGGATAGGGAATGCCGAAGCTTTCTTT. This chain uses TRBV4-1 with TRBJ1-1, with TRBD1 as a possible D gene (6 bases). The CDR3 has 17 amino acids. V was pared by 1 base and J by 8 bases, with 23 bases between. Germline assignment: CDR1 MGHRA and CDR2 YSYEKL.

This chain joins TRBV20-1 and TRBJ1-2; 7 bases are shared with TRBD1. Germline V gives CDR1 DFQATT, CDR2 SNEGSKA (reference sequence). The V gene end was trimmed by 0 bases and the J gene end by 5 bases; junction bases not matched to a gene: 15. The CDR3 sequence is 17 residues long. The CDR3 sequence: CSARDPFPYRGKYGYTF. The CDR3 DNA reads TGCAGTGCTAGAGATCCATTCCCATACAGGGGAAAGTATGGCTACACCTTC.

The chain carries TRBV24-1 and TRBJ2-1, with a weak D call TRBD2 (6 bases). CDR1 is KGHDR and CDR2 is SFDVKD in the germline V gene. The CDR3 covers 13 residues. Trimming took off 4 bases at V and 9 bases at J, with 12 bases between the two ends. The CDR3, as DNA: TGTGCCACCAGTGAGGCCGGGGGAGGTGAGCAGTTCTTC. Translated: CATSEAGGGEQFF.

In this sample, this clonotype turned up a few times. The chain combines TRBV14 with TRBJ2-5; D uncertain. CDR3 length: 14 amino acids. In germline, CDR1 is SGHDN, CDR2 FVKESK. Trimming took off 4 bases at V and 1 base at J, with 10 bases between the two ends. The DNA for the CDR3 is TGTGCCAGCAGCCGAAGGGCCTCCCAAGAGACCCAGTACTTC. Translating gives CASSRRASQETQYF.

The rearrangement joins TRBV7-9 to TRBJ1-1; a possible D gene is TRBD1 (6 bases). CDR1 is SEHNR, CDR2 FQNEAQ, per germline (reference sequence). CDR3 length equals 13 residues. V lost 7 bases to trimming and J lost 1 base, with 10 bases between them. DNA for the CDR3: TGTGCCAGCAAAAAGGGACAGAACACTGAAGCTTTCTTT. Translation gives CASKKGQNTEAFF.

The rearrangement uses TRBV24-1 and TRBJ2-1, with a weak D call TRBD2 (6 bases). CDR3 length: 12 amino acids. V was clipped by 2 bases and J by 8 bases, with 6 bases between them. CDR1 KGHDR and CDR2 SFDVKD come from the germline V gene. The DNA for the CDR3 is TGTGCCACCAGTGATTGGGGGGATGAGCAGTTCTTC. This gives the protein CATSDWGDEQFF.

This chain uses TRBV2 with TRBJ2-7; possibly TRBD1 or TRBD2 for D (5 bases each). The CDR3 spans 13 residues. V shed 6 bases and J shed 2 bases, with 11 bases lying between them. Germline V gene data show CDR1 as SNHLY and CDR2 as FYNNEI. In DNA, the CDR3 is TGTGCCAGCAGGGGGACGGAAACCTACGAGCAGTACTTC. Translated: CASRGTETYEQYF.

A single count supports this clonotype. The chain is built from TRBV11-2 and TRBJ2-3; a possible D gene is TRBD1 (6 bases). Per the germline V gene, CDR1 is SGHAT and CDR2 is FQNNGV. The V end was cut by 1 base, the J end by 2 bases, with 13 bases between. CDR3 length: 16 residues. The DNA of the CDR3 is TGTGCCAGCAGCTTAGGGGAAGGGGGTTTCACAGATACGCAGTATTTT. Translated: CASSLGEGGFTDTQYF. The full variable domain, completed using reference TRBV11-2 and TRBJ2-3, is EAGVAQSPRYKIIEKRQSVAFWCNPISGHATLYWYQQILGQGPKLLIQFQNNGVVDDSQLPKDRFSAERLKGVDSTLKIQPAKLEDSAVYLCASSLGEGGFTDTQYFGPGTRLTVL.

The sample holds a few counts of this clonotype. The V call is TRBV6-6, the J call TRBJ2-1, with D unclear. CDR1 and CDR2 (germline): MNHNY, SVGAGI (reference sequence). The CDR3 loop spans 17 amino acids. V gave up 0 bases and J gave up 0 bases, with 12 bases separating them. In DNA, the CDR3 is TGTGCCAGCAGTTACTCGAAGGACCACACCTCCTACAATGAGCAGTTCTTC. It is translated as CASSYSKDHTSYNEQFF.

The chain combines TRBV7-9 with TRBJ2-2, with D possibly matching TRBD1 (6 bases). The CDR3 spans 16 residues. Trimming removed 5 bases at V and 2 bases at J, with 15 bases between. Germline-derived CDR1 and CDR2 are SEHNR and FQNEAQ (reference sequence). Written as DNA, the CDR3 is TGTGCCAGCAGCGAACTTCCGGGACATAACACCGGGGAGCTGTTTTTT. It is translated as CASSELPGHNTGELFF.

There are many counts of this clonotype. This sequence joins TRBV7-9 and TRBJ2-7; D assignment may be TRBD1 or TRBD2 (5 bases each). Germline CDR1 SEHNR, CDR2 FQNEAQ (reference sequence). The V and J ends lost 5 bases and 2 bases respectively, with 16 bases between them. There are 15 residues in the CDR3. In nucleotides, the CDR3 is TGTGCCAGCAGCACTTTTCGGGACCCGGCCTACGAGCAGTACTTC. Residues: CASSTFRDPAYEQYF.

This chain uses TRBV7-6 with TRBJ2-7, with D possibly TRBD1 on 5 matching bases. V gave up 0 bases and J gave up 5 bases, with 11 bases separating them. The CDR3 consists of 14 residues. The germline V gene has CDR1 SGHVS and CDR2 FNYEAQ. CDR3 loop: CASSLAPRADEQYF. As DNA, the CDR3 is TGTGCCAGCAGCTTAGCGCCCAGGGCGGACGAGCAGTACTTC.